These 11 T cell receptor beta chains were all obtained from the same sample, sequenced in a study of shared clonotypes between healthy human individuals. Only in-frame clones appear in the TCRdb table, and some are missing; sequencing was by immunoSEQ multiplex PCR. The repertoire holds about 980,000 clones, with 70% to 85% as singletons. Source material: memory CD4+ T cells sorted from blood. Subset: CD45RA-negative fraction. The receptors were sampled from a man younger than 35 in good health.

The chain combines TRBV4-1 with TRBJ1-6; D possibly corresponds to TRBD1 (6 bases). The CDR3 spans 14 residues. Germline values: CDR1 MGHRA, CDR2 YSYEKL. V was cut by 5 bases and J by 9 bases, with 14 bases left in between. As DNA, the CDR3 is TGCGCCAGCAGCACCCGGGACACCCTTTCACCCCTCCACTTT. As protein: CASSTRDTLSPLHF.

This clone was found once. The chain carries TRBV4-1 and TRBJ1-2, with D uncertain. V was cut by 4 bases and J by 4 bases, with 16 bases left in between. This CDR3 has 15 residues. Germline CDR1 MGHRA, CDR2 YSYEKL. CDR3 in amino acids: CASSPPREGTYGYTF. The CDR3, as DNA: TGCGCCAGCAGCCCCCCTCGGGAGGGAACCTATGGCTACACCTTC.

The chain combines TRBV6-5 with TRBJ1-2; the match to TRBD1 covers 12 bases. CDR3 length: 15 amino acids. Germline V gene lookup returns CDR1 MNHEY and CDR2 SVGAGI. The trim removed 6 bases at V and 7 bases at J, leaving 9 bases unmatched. CDR3 bases: TGTGCCAGCAGGTACCCGGGACAGGGGGCTTCTGGCTACACCTTC. The encoded protein is CASRYPGQGASGYTF.

Regarding this clone: The junction shows a germline mismatch at one end, possibly a read error. The sample has other DNA sequences that encode this CDR3 too. V usage is TRBV29-1 and J usage is TRBJ1-2; tentatively, D is TRBD1 (5 bases). Germline CDR1 and CDR2: SQVTM and ANQGSEA. This CDR3 has 11 amino acids. CDR3 sequence: CSAVARAGYTF. CDR3 in DNA: TGTAGCGCGGTGGCCAGGGCTGGCTACACCTTC. Full variable domain (outside the CDR3, taken from reference TRBV29-1 and TRBJ1-2): SAVISQKPSRDICQRGTSLTIQCQVDSQVTMMFWYRQQPGQSLTLIATANQGSEATYESGFVIDKFPISRPNLTFSTLTVSNMSPEDSSIYLCSAVARAGYTFGSGTRLTVV.

This clone was counted between two and nine times. At the DNA level, this CDR3 is encoded by other sequences in the same sample as well. The rearrangement uses TRBV15 and TRBJ2-2, with TRBD2 identical over 9 bases. Germline V gene data show CDR1 as LNHNV and CDR2 as YYDKDF (reference sequence). The CDR3 sequence is 15 residues long. The trim removed 0 bases at V and 6 bases at J, leaving 2 bases unmatched. This CDR3 is CATSREGLAAGELFF. CDR3 DNA sequence: TGTGCCACCAGCAGAGAGGGACTAGCCGCCGGGGAGCTGTTTTTT.

CDR3 loop: CAWSVPVVQYF. The CDR3 bases are TGTGCCTGGAGTGTACCTGTCGTGCAGTATTTT. The V call is TRBV30, the J call TRBJ2-3; D uncertain. Trimming removed 0 bases from V and 11 bases from J, with 9 bases in between. In germline, CDR1 is GTSNPN, CDR2 SVGIG (reference sequence). The CDR3 runs to 11 residues.

V gene TRBV5-6 combines with J gene TRBJ2-1; D is uncertain. V was pared by 0 bases and J by 0 bases, with 13 bases between. Per germline, CDR1 SGHDT and CDR2 YYEEEE. The length of the CDR3 is 17 residues. The CDR3 DNA reads TGTGCCAGCAGCTTGGTGGGCCTTCTGAGCTCCTACAATGAGCAGTTCTTC. Encoded protein: CASSLVGLLSSYNEQFF.

The chain employs TRBV28 and TRBJ2-5; perhaps D is TRBD1 or TRBD2 (5 bases each). V dropped 7 bases and J dropped 11 bases, with 23 bases sitting between them. CDR1 MDHEN and CDR2 SYDVKM come from the germline V gene. The CDR3 is 14 amino acids. The CDR3 is CASKLPAAQGEQYF. CDR3 bases: TGTGCCAGCAAACTCCCAGCGGCTCAGGGTGAGCAGTACTTC. The full variable domain, in which reference TRBV28 and TRBJ2-5 provide the parts outside the CDR3, is DVKVTQSSRYLVKRTGEKVFLECVQDMDHENMFWYRQDPGLGLRLIYFSYDVKMKEKGDIPEGYSVSREKKERFSLILESASTNQTSMYLCASKLPAAQGEQYFGPGTRLLVL.

The sample holds one count of this clone. This may be a read error, as it is one base from a much larger clone. This same CDR3 is encoded by further DNA sequences in the sample. The chain couples TRBV7-3 to TRBJ1-1; perhaps TRBD1 as D (5 bases). Germline V gene sequence: CDR1 SGHTA, CDR2 FQGTGA. V shed 5 bases and J shed 1 base, with 8 bases lying between them. The CDR3 extends over 13 amino acids. DNA for the CDR3: TGTGCCAGCAGCCTCGACAGGAACACTGAAGCTTTCTTT. It specifies CASSLDRNTEAFF.

The J gene is TRBJ2-3, the V gene TRBV6-1; 8 bases align to TRBD1. Germline V CDR1 and CDR2: MNHNS, SASEGT. V shed 7 bases, J shed 0 bases, and the junction held 6 bases outside the gene matches. The CDR3 runs 15 residues. The CDR3 DNA reads as TGTGCCAGCACCCCGGGACAGGTTAGCACAGATACGCAGTATTTT. Its translation is CASTPGQVSTDTQYF.

V and J are TRBV5-1 and TRBJ1-3; a weak D match, TRBD1 (6 bases). V lost 4 bases, J lost 2 bases, and 13 bases lay in between. The CDR3 is 15 amino acids. In germline, CDR1 is SGHRS, CDR2 YFSETQ. The CDR3 DNA reads as TGCGCCAGCAGCCAAGGGACAACGGCTGGAAACACCATATATTTT. Translation: CASSQGTTAGNTIYF.